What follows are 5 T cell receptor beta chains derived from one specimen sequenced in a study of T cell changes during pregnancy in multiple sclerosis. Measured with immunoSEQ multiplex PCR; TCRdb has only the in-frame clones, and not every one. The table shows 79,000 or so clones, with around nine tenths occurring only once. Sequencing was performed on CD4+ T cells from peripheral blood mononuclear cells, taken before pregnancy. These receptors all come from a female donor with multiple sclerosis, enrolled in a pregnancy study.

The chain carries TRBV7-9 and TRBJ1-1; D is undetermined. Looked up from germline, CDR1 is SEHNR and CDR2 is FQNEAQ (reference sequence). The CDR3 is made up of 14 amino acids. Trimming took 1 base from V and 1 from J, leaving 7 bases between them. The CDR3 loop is CASSLGSGNTEAFF. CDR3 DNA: TGTGCCAGCAGCTTAGGGTCAGGGAACACTGAAGCTTTCTTT.

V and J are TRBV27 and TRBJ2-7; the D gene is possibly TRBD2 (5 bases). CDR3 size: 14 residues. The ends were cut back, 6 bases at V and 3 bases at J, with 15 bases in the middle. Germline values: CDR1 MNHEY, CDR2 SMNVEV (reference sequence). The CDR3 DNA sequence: TGTGCCAGCAGGGGTTCGGTTCGGGACTACGAGCAGTACTTC. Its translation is CASRGSVRDYEQYF.

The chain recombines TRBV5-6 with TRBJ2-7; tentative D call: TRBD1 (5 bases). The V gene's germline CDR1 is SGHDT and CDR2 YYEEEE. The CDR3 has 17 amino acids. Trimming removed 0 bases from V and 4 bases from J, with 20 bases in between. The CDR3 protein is CASSLGASGWLPYEQYF. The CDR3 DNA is TGTGCCAGCAGCTTGGGGGCCTCAGGGTGGCTCCCGTACGAGCAGTACTTC.

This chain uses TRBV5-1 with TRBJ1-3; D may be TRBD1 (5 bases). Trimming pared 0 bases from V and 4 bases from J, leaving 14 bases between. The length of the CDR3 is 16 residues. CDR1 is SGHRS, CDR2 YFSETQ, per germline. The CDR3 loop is CASSLAGATAGNTIYF. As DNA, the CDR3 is TGCGCCAGCAGCTTGGCTGGGGCCACTGCAGGAAACACCATATATTTT.

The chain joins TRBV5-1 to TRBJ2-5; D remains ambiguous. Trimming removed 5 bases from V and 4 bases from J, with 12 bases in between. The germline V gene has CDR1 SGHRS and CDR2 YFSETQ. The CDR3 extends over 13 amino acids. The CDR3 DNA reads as TGCGCCAGCAGTCAGACTGGAAGAGAGACCCAGTACTTC. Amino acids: CASSQTGRETQYF. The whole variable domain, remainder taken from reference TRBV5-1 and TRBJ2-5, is KAGVTQTPRYLIKTRGQQVTLSCSPISGHRSVSWYQQTPGQGLQFLFEYFSETQRNKGNFPGRFSGRQFSNSRSEMNVSTLELGDSALYLCASSQTGRETQYFGPGTRLLVL.